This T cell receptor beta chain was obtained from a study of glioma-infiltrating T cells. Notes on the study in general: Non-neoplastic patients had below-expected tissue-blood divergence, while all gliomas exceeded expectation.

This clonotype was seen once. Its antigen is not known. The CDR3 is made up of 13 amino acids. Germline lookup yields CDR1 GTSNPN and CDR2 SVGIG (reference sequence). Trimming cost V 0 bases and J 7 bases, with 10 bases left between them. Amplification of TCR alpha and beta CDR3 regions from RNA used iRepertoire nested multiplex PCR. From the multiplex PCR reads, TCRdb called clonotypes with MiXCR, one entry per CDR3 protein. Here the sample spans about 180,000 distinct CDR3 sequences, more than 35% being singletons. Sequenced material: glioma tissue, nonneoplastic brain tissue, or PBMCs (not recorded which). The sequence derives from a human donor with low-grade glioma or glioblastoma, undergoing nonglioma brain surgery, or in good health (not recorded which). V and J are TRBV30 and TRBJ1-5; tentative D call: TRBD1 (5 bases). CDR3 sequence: CAWSVREGQPQHF. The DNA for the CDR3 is TGTGCCTGGAGTGTAAGGGAGGGGCAGCCCCAGCATTTT.